Each of the 31 T cell receptor beta chains below was sequenced from the same sample in a study of Tregs in tolerant kidney transplant recipients. TCRdb keeps only in-frame clones here, not all; method: immunoSEQ multiplex PCR. This sample's table reports under 35,000 clones. Related graft donors supplied nonmyeloablative bone marrow transplants, and mixed chimerism was transient. The sequenced sample was CD4+ T cells from blood (PBMCs), obtained 24 months after the transplant. The receptor set was obtained from a human patient who received a combined kidney and bone marrow transplant. Among the T cells, some may be from the graft donor.

On this clone itself: From the germline J gene comes the end of the CDR3, since the read stops 3 residues before it. The rearrangement joins TRBV28 to TRBJ1-5, with D hard to call. The CDR3 contains 12 residues. Trimming removed 4 bases at V and 6 bases at J, with 7 bases between. Germline CDR1 reads MDHEN; CDR2 reads SYDVKM. The CDR3 DNA, read in part, is TGTGCCAGCAGTTCTACAGTTCAGCCC. Its protein is CASSSTVQP. The CDR3 as a whole reads CASSSTVQPQHF.

On this clone: The CDR3 is cut off 3 residues early in the read; its end comes from the germline J gene. V gene TRBV20-1 combines with J gene TRBJ1-4, with D unclear. The germline V gene has CDR1 DFQATT and CDR2 SNEGSKA (reference sequence). The CDR3 contains 11 residues. The covered CDR3 bases are TGCAGCACGGAGGCGGGCGAAAAA. As protein: CSTEAGEK. The CDR3 as a whole reads CSTEAGEKLFF.

The CDR3 spells CASSLWTSGSGELFF. The part of the CDR3 DNA that was read is TGTGCCAGCAGCTTATGGACTAGCGGATCCGGGGAG. The chain joins TRBV7-2 to TRBJ2-2; TRBD2 agrees at 10 bases. The CDR3 extends 3 residues past the end of the read, so its final part is completed from the germline J gene. CDR3 length: 15 residues. Germline-derived CDR1 and CDR2 are SGHTA and FQGNSA. Germline trimming cut 2 bases from V and 6 bases from J; bases unmatched to any gene: 3.

Of note for this clone: The read gets to within 3 residues of the CDR3 end, and the germline J gene fills in the rest. The chain has TRBV9 and TRBJ2-3; D is possibly TRBD1 (6 bases). V was clipped by 4 bases and J by 2 bases, with 14 bases between them. The CDR3 length is 15 residues. Germline-derived CDR1 and CDR2 are SGDLS and YYNGEE. CDR3 DNA, as far as it was read: TGTGCCAGCAGCATCTCCGGACAGCTCACAGATACG. It yields the protein CASSISGQLTDT. The full CDR3 is CASSISGQLTDTQYF.

Incomplete CDR3 DNA: TGTGCCAGCTCATTTTCGACGGACAGTGGCACTGAA. Its protein product is CASSFSTDSGTE. The whole CDR3 protein reads CASSFSTDSGTEAFF. This rearrangement joins TRBV18 to TRBJ1-1; a weak D match, TRBD1 (6 bases). The missing CDR3 end, 3 residues past where the read stops, is filled in from the germline J gene. Per germline, CDR1 KGHSH and CDR2 LQKENI. Deletions cut 5 bases from V and 4 bases from J, with 17 bases between. The CDR3 totals 15 residues.

Regarding this clone: The read gets to within 3 residues of the CDR3 end, and the germline J gene fills in the rest. The genes are TRBV20-1 and TRBJ2-4; D gene uncertain. Germline lookup yields CDR1 DFQATT and CDR2 SNEGSKA (reference sequence). CDR3 size: 13 residues. V was trimmed by 0 bases and J by 3 bases, leaving 6 bases between them. The DNA read from the CDR3 is TGCAGTGCTAGAGAGGCCAGCAAAAACATT. As protein: CSAREASKNI. The complete CDR3 protein is CSAREASKNIQYF.

In the case of this clone: The CDR3 goes on 3 residues after the read ends, and that part is filled in from the germline J gene. V usage is TRBV19 and J usage is TRBJ1-1; 9 bases map to TRBD1. Per germline, CDR1 LNHDA and CDR2 SQIVND (reference sequence). This CDR3 is 13 amino acids long. J was trimmed by 4 bases and V by 8 bases; bases with no gene match: 5. The CDR3 bases that were read are TGTGCCAGTCAACTGGACAGGGGCACTGAA. It encodes CASQLDRGTE. The CDR3 as a whole reads CASQLDRGTEAFF.

In regard to this clone: The read ends 3 residues shy of where the CDR3 ends; the end is completed using the germline J gene. The rearrangement uses TRBV5-8 and TRBJ1-1, with a tentative D call TRBD1 (5 bases). V was clipped by 0 bases and J by 5 bases, with 11 bases between them. The CDR3 is 14 amino acids. Germline assignment: CDR1 SGHTS and CDR2 YDEGEE. This CDR3 reads CASSLGTHGTEAFF. The part of the CDR3 DNA that was read is TGTGCCAGCAGCTTGGGGACACACGGGACTGAA.

As to this clone: The read ends 3 residues early relative to the CDR3; the germline J gene fills the gap. V is TRBV5-1 and J is TRBJ1-2, with 10 bases identical to TRBD1. The junction had 13 bases not matched to a gene; V was cut back by 4 bases and J by 4 bases. The CDR3 runs 17 residues. From germline, CDR1 is SGHRS and CDR2 YFSETQ. CDR3 loop: CASSRAGTGAYGYGYTF. Partial CDR3 DNA: TGCGCCAGCAGCAGGGCCGGGACAGGGGCCTACGGCTATGGC.

With regard to this clone: The DNA ends 3 residues before the CDR3 does, and the rest of the CDR3 is filled in from the germline J gene. The rearrangement links TRBV6-2 or TRBV6-3 to TRBJ2-1; 7 bases align to TRBD2. CDR1 and CDR2 (germline): MNHEY, SVGEGT. The CDR3 covers 14 residues. Trimming at V came to 2 bases and at J to 6 bases, leaving 4 bases not matched to a gene. CDR3 DNA (partial): TGTGCCAGCAGTTACGAAGCGGGGACCAATGAG. Protein product: CASSYEAGTNE. The full CDR3 sequence reads CASSYEAGTNEQFF.

As concerns this clone: The read comes to an end 3 residues before the CDR3 does, leaving the germline J gene to fill in the end. V is TRBV19 and J is TRBJ2-3; 9 bases are a match to TRBD2. This CDR3 comprises 14 residues. Per germline, CDR1 LNHDA and CDR2 SQIVND (reference sequence). With V trimmed by 4 bases and J by 4 bases, 3 bases remained unmatched. This chain's CDR3 is CASSSGRAADTQYF. Partial CDR3 DNA: TGTGCCAGTAGTAGCGGGAGGGCGGCAGATACG.

Comments on this clone: The sequence runs out 3 residues before the end of the CDR3; the remainder is reconstructed from the germline J gene. The V and J genes are TRBV20-1 and TRBJ1-5; possibly TRBD1 for D (5 bases). Trimming took off 6 bases at V and 6 bases at J, with 18 bases between the two ends. Looked up from germline, CDR1 is DFQATT and CDR2 is SNEGSKA (reference sequence). CDR3 length: 14 amino acids. CDR3 in amino acids: CSAYRGERSQPQHF. The CDR3 bases that were read are TGCAGTGCGTATAGGGGCGAAAGGAGTCAGCCC.

For this clone: With the read ending 3 residues before the CDR3 end, the germline J gene is used to fill in that end. The rearrangement links TRBV11-2 to TRBJ2-5, with TRBD1 matching 9 bases. V lost 6 bases and J lost 3; bases outside the gene matches: 8. This CDR3 spans 15 amino acids. Germline values: CDR1 SGHAT, CDR2 FQNNGV. CDR3 DNA (partial): TGTGCCAGCAGATACAGGGGGCGGTCGAAAGAGACC. It codes for CASRYRGRSKET. The CDR3 in full is CASRYRGRSKETQYF.

Remarks on this clone: The read terminates 3 residues ahead of where the CDR3 ends, so the germline J gene completes it. The J gene is TRBJ1-4, the V gene TRBV9; a possible D gene is TRBD1 (6 bases). The V end was cut by 4 bases, the J end by 7 bases, with 17 bases between. The CDR3 covers 15 residues. The germline V gene encodes CDR1 SGDLS and CDR2 YYNGEE. This CDR3 reads CASSTSTGSVEKLFF. CDR3 DNA (partial): TGTGCCAGCAGCACATCGACAGGAAGTGTTGAAAAA.

About this clone itself: The CDR3 end falls 3 residues outside the read, so it is completed with the germline J gene. J is TRBJ1-4 and V is TRBV28, with D unclear. The V gene lost 3 bases and the J gene lost 7 bases, with 12 bases spanning the gap. Per germline, CDR1 MDHEN and CDR2 SYDVKM. The CDR3 is made up of 14 amino acids. The CDR3 DNA, read in part, is TGTGCCAGCAGTTTGGTTCTCGGTGGTGAAAAA. Amino acids: CASSLVLGGEK. The CDR3, in full, reads CASSLVLGGEKLFF.

With regard to this clone: Read coverage stops 3 residues before the CDR3 terminus; the germline J gene supplies the remainder. This chain joins TRBV7-8 and TRBJ2-3; 9 bases align to TRBD1. The CDR3 is made up of 18 amino acids. Unmatched junction bases numbered 14, after V lost 5 bases and J lost 2 bases. Germline loops: CDR1 SGHVS, CDR2 FQNEAQ. CDR3 DNA, as far as it was read: TGTGCCAGCAGCCACCCCGAGAAGGGACAGGGTTTCACAGATACG. Residues: CASSHPEKGQGFTDT. The CDR3 as a whole reads CASSHPEKGQGFTDTQYF.

Concerning this clone itself: The sequenced fragment ends 3 residues before the CDR3 boundary, so the rest is inferred from the germline J gene. The chain links TRBV29-1 to TRBJ2-7; a weak D match, TRBD1 (5 bases). Trimming shortened V by 3 bases and J by 5 bases, and 11 bases separated the two germline ends. Germline lookup yields CDR1 SQVTM and CDR2 ANQGSEA. The CDR3 has 12 amino acids. The CDR3 spells CSVDGQGDEQYF. CDR3 DNA (partial): TGCAGCGTTGATGGGCAGGGCGACGAG.

For this clone: The read ends 3 residues before the CDR3 terminus; that terminus is restored from the germline J gene. This rearrangement joins TRBV18 to TRBJ2-5; 8 bases match TRBD1. The J segment lost 1 base and the V segment lost 2 bases, leaving 3 bases of the junction unmatched. Germline CDR1 reads KGHSH; CDR2 reads LQKENI. This CDR3 has 15 amino acids. The CDR3 region is CASSPFGQGQETQYF. Partial CDR3 DNA: TGTGCCAGCTCACCATTCGGACAGGGCCAAGAGACC.

As for this clone: The DNA ends 3 residues before the CDR3 does, and the rest of the CDR3 is filled in from the germline J gene. V and J are TRBV18 and TRBJ1-1, with TRBD1 matching over 9 bases. V was pared by 3 bases and J by 0 bases, with 2 bases of the junction left unmatched. Germline assignment: CDR1 KGHSH and CDR2 LQKENI. The CDR3 is made up of 15 amino acids. CDR3 DNA (partial): TGTGCCAGCTCACCCGGGACAGGGCTGAACACTGAA. Its protein product is CASSPGTGLNTE. The whole CDR3 sequence reads CASSPGTGLNTEAFF.

Of note for this clone: The CDR3 end lies 3 residues beyond the end of the read and is filled in from the germline J gene. This chain joins TRBV20-1 and TRBJ1-1; D possibly corresponds to TRBD1 (6 bases). The V gene's germline CDR1 is DFQATT and CDR2 SNEGSKA (reference sequence). There are 15 residues in the CDR3. V lost 2 bases, J lost 1 base, and 14 bases lay in between. CDR3 bases read: TGCAGTGCTAGACCAGCACAGGGCGGGAACACTGAA. It specifies CSARPAQGGNTE. The whole CDR3 protein reads CSARPAQGGNTEAFF.

With regard to this clone: Read sequence stops 3 residues before the CDR3 end, and the germline J gene provides the missing end. This chain joins TRBV5-1 and TRBJ2-1; 10 nucleotides align to TRBD1. CDR1 is SGHRS and CDR2 is YFSETQ in the germline V gene. Trimming took 5 bases from V and 3 from J; bases not matched to a gene: 5. There are 15 residues in the CDR3. CDR3 in amino acids: CASSYGQGVYNEQFF. Partial CDR3 DNA: TGCGCCAGCAGTTATGGACAGGGGGTCTACAATGAG.

With respect to this clone: The CDR3 is cut off 3 residues early in the read; its end comes from the germline J gene. V usage is TRBV20-1 and J usage is TRBJ2-7; tentative D call: TRBD2 (8 bases). Germline values: CDR1 DFQATT, CDR2 SNEGSKA (reference sequence). V shed 7 bases and J shed 1 base, with 20 bases lying between them. This CDR3 spans 15 amino acids. The sequenced CDR3 bases are TGCAGTGTTACTAGCGGAAAGGGGGCATCCTACGAG. Its translation is CSVTSGKGASYE. The entire CDR3 sequence reads CSVTSGKGASYEQYF.

Notes on this clone: The CDR3 is cut off 3 residues early in the read; its end comes from the germline J gene. This chain links TRBV20-1 with TRBJ2-3, with TRBD2 identical over 8 bases. The germline CDR1 and CDR2 sequences are DFQATT and SNEGSKA (reference sequence). The CDR3 is 14 amino acids. With V trimmed by 5 bases and J by 4 bases, 8 bases remained unmatched. CDR3 sequence: CSALDGTSADTQYF. CDR3 bases read: TGCAGTGCTTTAGACGGGACTAGTGCAGATACG.

Remarks on this clone: The read comes to an end 3 residues before the CDR3 does, leaving the germline J gene to fill in the end. This rearrangement joins TRBV4-2 to TRBJ2-6, with a weak D call TRBD2 (5 bases). The CDR3 has 17 amino acids. The ends were cut back, 4 bases at V and 2 bases at J, with 15 bases in the middle. CDR1 is LGHNA, CDR2 YNFKEQ, per germline. CDR3 amino acids: CASSPPRGFPGANVLTF. Partial CDR3 DNA: TGTGCCAGCAGCCCCCCAAGAGGGTTCCCTGGGGCCAACGTC.

About this clone itself: The DNA ends 3 residues before the CDR3 does, and the rest of the CDR3 is filled in from the germline J gene. The chain uses TRBV7-6 and TRBJ2-3, with TRBD2 identical over 10 bases. V lost 2 bases to trimming and J lost 5 bases; unmatched junction nucleotides: 7. Looked up from germline, CDR1 is SGHVS and CDR2 is FNYEAQ. This CDR3 contains 16 residues. The CDR3 loop reads CASSLKLAGVEDTQYF. The CDR3 DNA, read in part, is TGTGCCAGCAGCTTAAAGCTAGCGGGAGTAGAAGATACG.

Notes on this clone: The read ends 3 residues early relative to the CDR3; the germline J gene fills the gap. The chain recombines TRBV5-1 with TRBJ2-1; D gene uncertain. Germline values: CDR1 SGHRS, CDR2 YFSETQ. V was shortened by 0 bases and J by 2 bases, with 6 bases between the two germline ends. The CDR3 contains 14 residues. CDR3 region: CASSLVQAYNEQFF. Incomplete CDR3 DNA: TGCGCCAGCAGCTTGGTCCAGGCCTACAATGAG.

Regarding this clone: Sequencing ends 3 residues short of the CDR3 end; the germline J gene provides the rest. The chain combines TRBV10-3 with TRBJ1-5, with D possibly being TRBD1 (5 bases). The CDR3 spans 13 residues. Germline CDR1 ENHRY, CDR2 SYGVKD. The ends were cut back, 3 bases at V and 6 bases at J, with 9 bases in the middle. The CDR3 here is CAISDGGFQPQHF. The covered CDR3 bases are TGTGCCATCAGTGATGGGGGGTTTCAGCCC.

As regards this clone: Read data end 3 residues before the CDR3 end; the end is taken from the germline J gene. The chain uses TRBV18 and TRBJ1-6; possibly TRBD1 for D (5 bases). Germline values: CDR1 KGHSH, CDR2 LQKENI. The germline V and J ends were trimmed by 2 bases and 10 bases, with 15 bases remaining between them. This CDR3 region has 15 residues. CDR3 protein: CASSPIQGRESPLHF. CDR3 bases read: TGTGCCAGCTCACCAATCCAGGGTCGTGAATCACCC. Looking up the rest from reference TRBV18 and TRBJ1-6 gives the full variable domain: NAGVMQNPRHLVRRRGQEARLRCSPMKGHSHVYWYRQLPEEGLKFMVYLQKENIIDESGMPKERFSAEFPKEGPSILRIQQVVRGDSAAYFCASSPIQGRESPLHFGNGTRLTVT.

As concerns this clone: A junction boundary mismatches the germline segment, possibly from a read error. The read ends 3 residues before the CDR3 terminus; that terminus is restored from the germline J gene. V is TRBV7-7 and J is TRBJ2-5; TRBD2 matches 12 bases. The CDR3 extends over 15 amino acids. Germline V CDR1 and CDR2: SSHAT, FNYEAQ (reference sequence). The CDR3: CASSRGLAGWETQYF. Partial CDR3 DNA: TGTGCTAGCAGCCGGGGACTAGCGGGTTGGGAGACC.

About this clone itself: From the germline J gene comes the end of the CDR3, since the read stops 3 residues before it. This rearrangement joins TRBV12-3 or TRBV12-4 to TRBJ2-7; a weak D match, TRBD1 (6 bases). This CDR3 has 14 residues. Trimming took 5 bases from V and 3 from J, leaving 14 bases between them. The sequenced part of the CDR3 DNA is TGTGCCAGCAGTCCCCGGACAGACAGCTACGAG. Its translation is CASSPRTDSYE. The full CDR3 sequence reads CASSPRTDSYEQYF.

Concerning this clone itself: The sequence runs out 3 residues before the end of the CDR3; the remainder is reconstructed from the germline J gene. This chain uses TRBV18 with TRBJ2-2; 14 bases match TRBD2. The CDR3 has 16 residues. Looked up from germline, CDR1 is KGHSH and CDR2 is LQKENI. V trimming: 8 bases; J trimming: 8 bases; junction bases outside the gene matches: 10. The CDR3 reads CASRHGTSGSIGELFF. The CDR3 bases that were read are TGTGCCAGCCGCCATGGGACTAGCGGGAGTATTGGGGAG.